The sequence of this TCR beta chain was determined in a study of cytomegalovirus exposure and HLA in healthy donors. Overall study: Of all 370 or so donors who were genotyped, about 80% belonged to the Caucasian-associated ancestry cluster.

With 60 Vbeta and 13 Jbeta primers, the PCR was carried out. Generated by immunoSEQ multiplex PCR, the TCRdb table keeps only in-frame clones and is missing some. The sample lists over 50,000 clones, around 89% occurring once. This TCR came from a man younger than 45 in good health and CMV-seropositive. Sequencing was done on a sample of PBMCs.

Written as DNA, the CDR3 is TGTGCCTGGAGTGTTGGACAACACAATGAGCAGTTCTTC. Its protein product is CAWSVGQHNEQFF. V is TRBV30 and J is TRBJ2-1, with D perhaps matching TRBD1 (5 bases). CDR1 is GTSNPN, CDR2 SVGIG, per germline (reference sequence). Trimming left V 0 bases short and J 5 bases short, with 8 bases between. CDR3 length: 13 residues.